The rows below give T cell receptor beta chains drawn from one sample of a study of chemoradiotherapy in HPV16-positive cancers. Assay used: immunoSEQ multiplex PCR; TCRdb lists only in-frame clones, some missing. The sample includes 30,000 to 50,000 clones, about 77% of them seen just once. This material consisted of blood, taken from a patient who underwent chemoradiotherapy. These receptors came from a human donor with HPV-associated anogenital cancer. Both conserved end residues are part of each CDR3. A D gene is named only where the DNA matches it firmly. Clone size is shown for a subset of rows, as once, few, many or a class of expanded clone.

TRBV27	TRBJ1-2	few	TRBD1	CASSLSVWGDRPVSF	TGTGCCAGCAGTTTATCGGTGTGGGGGGACAGGCCAGTATCCTTC
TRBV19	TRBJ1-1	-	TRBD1	CASSRQGRLALNTEAFF	TGTGCCAGTAGTCGACAGGGGAGGTTGGCCCTGAACACTGAAGCTTTCTTT
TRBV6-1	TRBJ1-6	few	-	CASQTGTWTSPLHF	TGTGCCAGTCAGACCGGGACGTGGACCTCACCCCTCCACTTT
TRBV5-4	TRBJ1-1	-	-	CASSLDSRLNTEAFF	TGTGCCAGCAGCTTGGATAGCAGGCTGAACACTGAAGCTTTCTTT
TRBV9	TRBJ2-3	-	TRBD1	CASSPRRQGYTDTQYF	TGTGCCAGCAGCCCCCGCCGACAGGGGTACACAGATACGCAGTATTTT
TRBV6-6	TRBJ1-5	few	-	CASSLPGGNQPQHF	TGTGCCAGCAGCCTCCCAGGTGGCAATCAGCCCCAGCATTTT
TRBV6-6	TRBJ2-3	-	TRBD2	CASRLAGGVSDTQYF	TGTGCCAGCAGATTAGCGGGGGGTGTATCAGATACGCAGTATTTT
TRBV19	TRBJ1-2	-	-	CASSVTDIGNYGYTF	TGTGCCAGTAGTGTCACAGACATTGGTAACTATGGCTACACCTTC
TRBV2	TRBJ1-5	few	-	CASSLLTGAVENPQHF	TGTGCCAGCAGCCTATTAACAGGAGCCGTCGAGAACCCCCAGCATTTT
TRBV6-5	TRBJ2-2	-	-	CASTPGVIGELFF	TGTGCCAGCACTCCAGGGGTTATCGGGGAGCTGTTTTTT
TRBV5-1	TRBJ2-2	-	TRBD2	CASRGLLNTGELFF	TGCGCCAGCAGGGGACTATTAAACACCGGGGAGCTGTTTTTT
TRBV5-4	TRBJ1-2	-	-	CASTTGVNYGYTF	TGTGCCAGCACGACGGGGGTGAACTATGGCTACACCTTC
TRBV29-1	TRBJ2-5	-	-	CSVYIAGETQYF	TGCAGCGTTTACATAGCAGGGGAGACCCAGTACTTC
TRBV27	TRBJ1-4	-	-	CASSLFGTGEKLFF	TGTGCCAGCAGTTTATTCGGGACGGGAGAAAAACTGTTTTTT
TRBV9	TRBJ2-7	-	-	CASSVGGLSSYEQYF	TGTGCCAGCAGCGTAGGAGGGCTGAGCTCCTACGAGCAGTACTTC
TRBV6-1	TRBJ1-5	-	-	CASSESSYSNQPQHF	TGTGCCAGCAGTGAAAGTAGCTATAGCAATCAGCCCCAGCATTTT
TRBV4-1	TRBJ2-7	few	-	CASSQAQGPYEQYF	TGCGCCAGCAGCCAAGCACAGGGACCCTACGAGCAGTACTTC
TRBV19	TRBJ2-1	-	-	CASSIDLRAYNEQFF	TGTGCCAGTAGTATAGATTTACGGGCCTACAATGAGCAGTTCTTC
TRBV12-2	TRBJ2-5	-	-	CASRALPGTGQETQYF	TGTGCAAGTCGCGCACTCCCCGGGACAGGACAAGAGACCCAGTACTTC
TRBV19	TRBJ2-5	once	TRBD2	CASSIGTSLPETQYF	TGTGCCAGTAGCATCGGGACTAGCCTCCCAGAGACCCAGTACTTC
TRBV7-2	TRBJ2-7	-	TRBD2	CASSSPGLAGVGEQYF	TGTGCCAGCAGCTCACCGGGACTAGCGGGGGTCGGAGAGCAGTACTTC
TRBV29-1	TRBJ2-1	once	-	CSDFTYNEQFF	TGCAGCGACTTCACTTACAATGAGCAGTTCTTC
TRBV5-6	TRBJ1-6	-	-	CASSHDSSYNSPLHF	TGTGCCAGCAGCCACGACAGCTCCTATAATTCACCCCTCCACTTT
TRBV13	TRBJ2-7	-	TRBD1	CASSPARDRGGYEQYF	TGTGCCAGCAGCCCCGCTCGGGACAGGGGGGGCTACGAGCAGTACTTC
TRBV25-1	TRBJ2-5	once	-	CASSPPGSQGGTQYF	TGTGCCAGCAGCCCCCCGGGAAGTCAGGGGGGGACCCAGTACTTC
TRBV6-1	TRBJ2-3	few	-	CASGSGTGTDTQYF	TGTGCCAGCGGATCCGGGACGGGCACAGATACGCAGTATTTT
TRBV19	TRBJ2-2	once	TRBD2	CASSIVPAGANTGELFF	TGTGCCAGTAGTATAGTTCCAGCGGGGGCGAACACCGGGGAGCTGTTTTTT
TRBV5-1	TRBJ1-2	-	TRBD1	CASSPNRGRSYGYTF	TGCGCCAGCAGCCCGAACAGGGGGAGAAGCTATGGCTACACCTTC
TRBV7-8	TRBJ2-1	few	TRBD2	CASSGTGTSGHNEQFF	TGTGCCAGCAGCGGAACCGGGACTAGCGGGCACAATGAGCAGTTCTTC
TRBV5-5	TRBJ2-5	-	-	CASSPGIPGSETQYF	TGTGCCAGCAGCCCAGGGATCCCAGGGAGCGAGACCCAGTACTTC
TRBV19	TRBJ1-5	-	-	CASHLANSNQPQHF	TGTGCCTCGCACCTTGCGAATAGCAATCAGCCCCAGCATTTT
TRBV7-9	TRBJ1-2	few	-	CASSFDRTNYGYTF	TGTGCCAGCAGCTTCGACCGGACTAACTATGGCTACACCTTC
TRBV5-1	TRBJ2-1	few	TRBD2	CASSLGLAGAYNEQFF	TGCGCCAGCAGCTTGGGGCTAGCGGGAGCCTACAATGAGCAGTTCTTC
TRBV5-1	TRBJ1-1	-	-	CASSAGTQAPLF	TGCGCCAGCAGCGCGGGGACGCAGGCCCCCCTCTTT
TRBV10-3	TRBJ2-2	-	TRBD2	CAISESSGGNTGELFF	TGTGCCATCAGTGAGTCAAGCGGGGGTAACACCGGGGAGCTGTTTTTT
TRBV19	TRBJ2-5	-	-	CASSEPRGETQYF	TGTGCCTCATCCGAGCCCCGGGGAGAGACCCAGTACTTC
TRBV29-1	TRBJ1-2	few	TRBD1	CSGGQGADYGYTF	TGCAGCGGGGGACAGGGGGCGGACTATGGCTACACCTTC
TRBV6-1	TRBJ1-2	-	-	CASRRPNKEGYTF	TGTGCCAGCAGACGACCGAATAAAGAAGGCTACACCTTC
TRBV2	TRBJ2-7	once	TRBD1	CASSLSIVLGTGGYEQYF	TGTGCCAGCAGTCTCTCAATAGTCCTAGGGACAGGGGGATACGAGCAGTACTTC
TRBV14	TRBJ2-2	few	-	CASSRHGRGTGELFF	TGTGCCAGCAGCCGACACGGTCGGGGCACCGGGGAGCTGTTTTTT
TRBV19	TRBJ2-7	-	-	CASSINWDPGEQYF	TGTGCCAGTAGTATTAATTGGGATCCGGGCGAGCAGTACTTC
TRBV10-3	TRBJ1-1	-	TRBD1	CPKGRDRMNTEAFF	TGTCCCAAAGGGAGGGACAGGATGAACACTGAAGCTTTCTTT
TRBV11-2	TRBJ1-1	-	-	CASSPPGPGDTEAFF	TGTGCCAGCAGCCCTCCGGGCCCAGGGGACACTGAAGCTTTCTTT
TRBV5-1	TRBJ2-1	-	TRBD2	CASSNGLAGHSYNEQFF	TGCGCCAGCAGCAACGGACTAGCGGGGCACTCCTACAATGAGCAGTTCTTC
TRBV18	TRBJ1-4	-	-	CASSGGAEEKLFF	TGTGCCAGCTCGGGAGGGGCCGAGGAAAAACTGTTTTTT
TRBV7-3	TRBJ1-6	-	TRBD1	CASSSQGGSASPLHF	TGTGCCAGCAGCTCTCAGGGGGGAAGTGCTTCACCCCTCCACTTT
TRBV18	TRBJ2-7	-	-	CASSLRDGRYEQYF	TGTGCCAGCTCACTCCGGGACGGACGCTACGAGCAGTACTTC
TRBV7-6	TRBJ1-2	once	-	CASSLGSSDRYGYTF	TGTGCCAGCAGCTTGGGCAGCAGCGATCGCTATGGCTACACCTTC
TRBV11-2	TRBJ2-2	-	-	CASRDWGRSGELFF	TGTGCCAGCCGCGATTGGGGCCGATCCGGGGAGCTGTTTTTT
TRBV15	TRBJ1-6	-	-	CATSRGPHSPLHF	TGTGCCACCAGCAGAGGACCCCATTCACCCCTCCACTTT
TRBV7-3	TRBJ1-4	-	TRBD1	CASGDREDEKLFF	TGTGCCAGCGGTGACAGGGAGGACGAAAAACTGTTTTTT
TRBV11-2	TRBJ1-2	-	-	CASSTYRRQGYTF	TGTGCCAGCAGCACCTACAGGCGACAGGGCTACACCTTC
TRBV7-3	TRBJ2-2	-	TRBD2	CASSPRSSGGYLGELFF	TGTGCCAGCAGCCCGCGGTCGAGCGGGGGGTACCTCGGGGAGCTGTTTTTT
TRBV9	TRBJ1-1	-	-	CASSVLEGFGEAFF	TGTGCCAGCAGCGTGTTAGAAGGGTTCGGTGAAGCTTTCTTT
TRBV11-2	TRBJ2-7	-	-	CASSLRGRYEQYF	TGTGCCAGCAGCCTCCGAGGGCGGTACGAGCAGTACTTC